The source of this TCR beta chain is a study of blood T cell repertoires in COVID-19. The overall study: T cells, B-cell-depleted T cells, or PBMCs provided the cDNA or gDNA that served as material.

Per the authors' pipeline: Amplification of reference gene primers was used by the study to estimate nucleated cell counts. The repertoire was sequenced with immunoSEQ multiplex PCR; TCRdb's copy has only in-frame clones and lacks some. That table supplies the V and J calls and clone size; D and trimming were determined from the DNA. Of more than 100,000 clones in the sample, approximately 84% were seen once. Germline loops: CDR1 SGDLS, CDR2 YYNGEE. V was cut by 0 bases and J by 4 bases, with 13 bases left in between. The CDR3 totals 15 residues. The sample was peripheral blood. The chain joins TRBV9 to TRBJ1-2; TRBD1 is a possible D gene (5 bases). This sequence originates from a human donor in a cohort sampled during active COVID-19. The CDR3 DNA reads TGTGCCAGCAGCGTAGAACAGGACGGGCTCTATGGCTACACCTTC. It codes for CASSVEQDGLYGYTF.